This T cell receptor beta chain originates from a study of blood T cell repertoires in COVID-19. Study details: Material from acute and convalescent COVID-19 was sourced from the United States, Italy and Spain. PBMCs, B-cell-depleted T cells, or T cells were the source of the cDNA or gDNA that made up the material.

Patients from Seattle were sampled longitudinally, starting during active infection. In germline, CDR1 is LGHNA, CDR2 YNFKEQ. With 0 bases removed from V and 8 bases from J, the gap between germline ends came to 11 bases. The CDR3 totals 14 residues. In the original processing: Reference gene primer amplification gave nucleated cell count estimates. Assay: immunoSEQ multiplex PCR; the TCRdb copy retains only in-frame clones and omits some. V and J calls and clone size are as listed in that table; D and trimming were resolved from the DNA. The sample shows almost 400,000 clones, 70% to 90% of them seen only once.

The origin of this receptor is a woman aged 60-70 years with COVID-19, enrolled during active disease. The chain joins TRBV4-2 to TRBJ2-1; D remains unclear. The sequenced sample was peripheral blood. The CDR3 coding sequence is TGTGCCAGCAGCCAAGAATTTAGTTATGATGAGCAGTTCTTC. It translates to CASSQEFSYDEQFF.